This passage covers 29 T cell receptor beta chains from one sample sequenced in a study of identical twins. TCRdb used MiXCR to reprocess the 5' RACE reads, holding one entry per CDR3 protein. This sample has 520,000 or so distinct CDR3 sequences, with approximately 22% found just once. The same sample was also studied in work on T cells expressing NK-cell markers.

Material: CD4+ T cells sorted from blood. These TCRs come from a woman aged 18-29 years in good health.

The chain employs TRBV20-1 and TRBJ2-5; TRBD2 aligns across 10 bases. The CDR3 loop spans 14 amino acids. Germline lookup yields CDR1 DFQATT and CDR2 SNEGSKA (reference sequence). V lost 6 bases to trimming and J lost 4 bases; unmatched junction nucleotides: 8. CDR3 sequence reads: CSAPASGGRETQYF. In nucleotides, the CDR3 is TGCAGTGCCCCGGCTAGCGGGGGCAGAGAGACCCAGTACTTC.

The chain uses TRBV5-1 and TRBJ2-7; D perhaps matches TRBD1 (6 bases). Germline-derived CDR1 and CDR2 are SGHRS and YFSETQ. The V and J ends lost 7 bases and 2 bases respectively, with 16 bases between them. The CDR3 consists of 14 residues. This chain's CDR3 is CASAPPDRTYEQYF. For the CDR3, the DNA is TGCGCCAGCGCCCCCCCCGACAGGACCTACGAGCAGTACTTC.

This clonotype was picked up many times. The gene calls are TRBV20-1 and TRBJ1-1, with D unclear. V was clipped by 8 bases and J by 8 bases, with 21 bases between them. The CDR3 covers 13 residues. Germline assignment: CDR1 DFQATT and CDR2 SNEGSKA (reference sequence). CDR3 region: CSPTKPGNPEAFF. CDR3 DNA sequence: TGCAGTCCTACAAAGCCCGGCAACCCAGAAGCTTTCTTT.

V and J are TRBV3-1 and TRBJ2-5; 13 bases align to TRBD2. With V trimmed by 4 bases and J by 5 bases, 13 bases remained unmatched. There are 18 residues in the CDR3. Germline CDR1 is LGHDT and CDR2 is YNNKEL (reference sequence). The CDR3: CASSREGTSGTFGETQYF. CDR3 nucleotides: TGTGCCAGCAGCCGCGAGGGGACTAGCGGGACCTTTGGGGAGACCCAGTACTTC.

This chain links TRBV29-1 with TRBJ1-2; unclear D gene. The CDR3 is 13 residues long. V lost 4 bases and J lost 2, with 11 bases in between. Per germline, CDR1 SQVTM and CDR2 ANQGSEA. Here the CDR3 reads CSVGNFRNYGYTF. The CDR3 bases are TGCAGCGTTGGAAATTTTCGGAACTATGGCTACACCTTC.

The chain links TRBV10-3 to TRBJ1-6; D gene uncertain. This CDR3 region has 17 residues. V was clipped by 3 bases and J by 8 bases, with 20 bases between them. The V gene's germline CDR1 is ENHRY and CDR2 SYGVKD. CDR3 DNA sequence: TGTGCCATCAGTGAAGTAATGGGATCCACTGGGGATTCACCCCTCCACTTT. The encoded protein is CAISEVMGSTGDSPLHF.

The J gene is TRBJ2-1, the V gene TRBV7-2; 13 nucleotides match TRBD2. In germline, CDR1 is SGHTA, CDR2 FQGNSA. Losses at the gene ends were 0 bases for V and 9 bases for J; bases not matched to a gene: 5. The CDR3 has 16 amino acids. The CDR3 loop is CASSLAGTSGAGEQFF. The CDR3 DNA reads as TGTGCCAGCAGCTTAGCTGGGACTAGCGGGGCCGGTGAGCAGTTCTTC.

This clonotype showed up just a few times. The chain couples TRBV6-1 to TRBJ1-1; 10 bases map to TRBD1. V was clipped by 5 bases and J by 1 base; unmatched bases: 13. The CDR3 loop spans 18 amino acids. CDR1 and CDR2 (germline): MNHNS, SASEGT. In nucleotides, the CDR3 is TGTGCCAGCAGTCCCAGACAGGGGGCGGGGGCCGCGAACACTGAAGCTTTCTTT. Encoded protein: CASSPRQGAGAANTEAFF.

The chain recombines TRBV20-1 with TRBJ1-4; D remains unclear. Germline V CDR1 and CDR2: DFQATT, SNEGSKA (reference sequence). The CDR3 loop spans 15 amino acids. The V gene lost 2 bases and the J gene lost 6 bases, with 16 bases spanning the gap. CDR3 sequence reads: CSARKPTKADEKLFF. The CDR3 DNA follows: TGCAGTGCTAGAAAACCGACCAAAGCGGATGAAAAACTGTTTTTT.

This clonotype was picked up many times. V is TRBV7-9 and J is TRBJ2-3, with D possibly being TRBD2 (5 bases). The CDR3 totals 15 residues. Looked up from germline, CDR1 is SEHNR and CDR2 is FQNEAQ (reference sequence). Trimming stripped 0 bases from V and 2 bases from J, with 9 bases between. In nucleotides, the CDR3 is TGTGCCAGCAGCTTAGCGGCGGGTTCCACAGATACGCAGTATTTT. Its protein is CASSLAAGSTDTQYF. Combining the CDR3 with reference TRBV7-9 and TRBJ2-3 gives the whole variable domain DTGVSQNPRHKITKRGQNVTFRCDPISEHNRLYWYRQTLGQGPEFLTYFQNEAQLEKSRLLSDRFSAERPKGSFSTLEIQRTEQGDSAMYLCASSLAAGSTDTQYFGPGTRLTVL.

This clonotype was seen only a few times. The chain has TRBV9 and TRBJ1-1, with D perhaps TRBD1 (6 bases). Trimming cost V 0 bases and J 6 bases, with 9 bases left between them. The CDR3 is made up of 13 amino acids. CDR1 is SGDLS, CDR2 YYNGEE, per germline. The CDR3 is CASSVATGSEAFF. CDR3 DNA sequence: TGTGCCAGCAGCGTAGCTACAGGGTCTGAAGCTTTCTTT.

In this sample, this clonotype turned up a few times. The gene calls are TRBV11-2 and TRBJ2-1; D is possibly TRBD2 (5 bases). CDR1 SGHAT and CDR2 FQNNGV come from the germline V gene. The CDR3 has 15 amino acids. V lost 3 bases to trimming and J lost 6 bases, with 15 bases between them. The CDR3 region has the DNA TGTGCCAGCAGCTTGAGTACTAGTGGTTCCAATGAGCAGTTCTTC. Translated, it gives CASSLSTSGSNEQFF.

The rearrangement uses TRBV9 and TRBJ2-1, with 14 positions matching TRBD2. CDR1 SGDLS and CDR2 YYNGEE come from the germline V gene. The length of the CDR3 is 15 residues. Trimming at V came to 3 bases and at J to 9 bases, leaving 5 bases not matched to a gene. The CDR3 here is CASSAGTSGSSEQFF. In nucleotides, the CDR3 is TGTGCCAGCAGCGCGGGGACTAGCGGGAGCAGTGAGCAGTTCTTC. The full variable domain, in which reference TRBV9 and TRBJ2-1 provide the parts outside the CDR3, is DSGVTQTPKHLITATGQRVTLRCSPRSGDLSVYWYQQSLDQGLQFLIQYYNGEERAKGNILERFSAQQFPDLHSELNLSSLELGDSALYFCASSAGTSGSSEQFFGPGTRLTVL.

CDR3 in DNA: TGCAGCGGTACCGTGGGCTCCTACAATGAGCAGTTCTTC. This encodes CSGTVGSYNEQFF. This chain joins TRBV29-1 and TRBJ2-1; no reliable D call. The CDR3 extends over 13 amino acids. The germline V and J ends were trimmed by 7 bases and 0 bases, with 10 bases remaining between them. Germline V gene lookup returns CDR1 SQVTM and CDR2 ANQGSEA.

This chain joins TRBV10-1 and TRBJ2-3; 7 bases are shared with TRBD2. The CDR3 contains 15 residues. Germline V lookup: CDR1 WNHNN, CDR2 SYGVQD (reference sequence). J was trimmed by 2 bases and V by 3 bases; bases with no gene match: 5. As DNA, the CDR3 is TGCGCCAGCAGTGAAACGGGAGGATACACAGATACGCAGTATTTT. The encoded protein is CASSETGGYTDTQYF.

This clonotype appeared a few times. The chain links TRBV27 to TRBJ2-1; D unresolved. This CDR3 comprises 14 residues. Germline lookup yields CDR1 MNHEY and CDR2 SMNVEV (reference sequence). Trimming removed 2 bases at V and 9 bases at J, with 14 bases between. The CDR3 DNA reads TGTGCCAGCAGTTTACGCGGACGCACCGGTGAGCAGTTCTTC. Protein sequence: CASSLRGRTGEQFF.

This clonotype was observed a handful of times. The chain recombines TRBV5-1 with TRBJ2-3; tentative D call: TRBD2 (6 bases). Trimming cost V 4 bases and J 6 bases, with 12 bases left between them. Germline assignment: CDR1 SGHRS and CDR2 YFSETQ. CDR3 length: 13 amino acids. CDR3 amino acids: CASSRDRGDTQYF. In DNA form, the CDR3 reads TGCGCCAGCAGCCGCGACCGGGGGGATACGCAGTATTTT. The full variable domain, completed using reference TRBV5-1 and TRBJ2-3, is KAGVTQTPRYLIKTRGQQVTLSCSPISGHRSVSWYQQTPGQGLQFLFEYFSETQRNKGNFPGRFSGRQFSNSRSEMNVSTLELGDSALYLCASSRDRGDTQYFGPGTRLTVL.

This clonotype has more than one count but fewer than ten. The chain joins TRBV29-1 to TRBJ2-2; D unresolved. The CDR3 totals 13 residues. V was pared by 2 bases and J by 1 base, with 5 bases between. Germline V gives CDR1 SQVTM, CDR2 ANQGSEA. The CDR3 nucleotides read TGCAGCGTTGAATCCGAGAACACCGGGGAGCTGTTTTTT. This codes for CSVESENTGELFF.

The table lists this clonotype with a few counts. V usage is TRBV3-1 and J usage is TRBJ1-1, with D possibly matching TRBD1 (6 bases). Germline V CDR1 and CDR2: LGHDT, YNNKEL (reference sequence). This CDR3 is 13 amino acids long. V lost 4 bases, J lost 11 bases, and 17 bases lay in between. CDR3 in amino acids: CASSRLQGRDAFF. The CDR3 DNA follows: TGTGCCAGCAGCCGCCTACAGGGTAGGGATGCTTTCTTT.

V is TRBV12-3 or TRBV12-4 and J is TRBJ2-7; maybe TRBD1 (5 bases). V was clipped by 6 bases and J by 1 base, with 7 bases between them. This CDR3 has 12 residues. The CDR3 loop is CASSRVSYEQYF. The DNA of the CDR3 is TGTGCCAGCAGCAGGGTGTCCTACGAGCAGTACTTC.

This clonotype came up many times. This chain links TRBV12-3 or TRBV12-4 with TRBJ2-7; tentatively, D is TRBD2 (5 bases). V was pared by 8 bases and J by 6 bases, with 11 bases between. The CDR3 has 11 residues. For the CDR3, the DNA is TGTGCCAGCGCAAACCGGGGCGAGCAGTACTTC. Protein: CASANRGEQYF.

This clonotype was observed a handful of times. The chain joins TRBV6-1 to TRBJ1-1, with TRBD1 matching 7 bases. Trimming at V came to 6 bases and at J to 3 bases, leaving 7 bases not matched to a gene. Germline CDR1 MNHNS, CDR2 SASEGT. The length of the CDR3 is 14 residues. The CDR3 sequence: CASRLDRKYTEAFF. CDR3 DNA: TGTGCCAGCAGACTGGACAGGAAGTACACTGAAGCTTTCTTT.

The chain joins TRBV7-2 to TRBJ2-3; D not resolved. Trimming cost V 2 bases and J 6 bases, with 9 bases left between them. The CDR3 sequence is 13 residues long. Germline V gives CDR1 SGHTA, CDR2 FQGNSA. CDR3 sequence: CASSLNPADTQYF. The CDR3 region has the DNA TGTGCCAGCAGCTTAAATCCCGCGGATACGCAGTATTTT.

This rearrangement joins TRBV5-5 to TRBJ1-5, with D maybe TRBD1 (5 bases). This CDR3 region has 14 residues. V shed 3 bases and J shed 6 bases, with 13 bases lying between them. The germline CDR1 and CDR2 sequences are SGHKS and YYEKEE (reference sequence). CDR3 nucleotides: TGTGCCAGCAGCTCACTGGGGGGGACTCAGCCCCAGCATTTT. Its translation: CASSSLGGTQPQHF.

V usage is TRBV6-5 and J usage is TRBJ2-7; D remains ambiguous. The CDR3 is 14 amino acids. The V and J ends lost 0 bases and 4 bases respectively, with 10 bases between them. The V gene's germline CDR1 is MNHEY and CDR2 SVGAGI. As DNA, the CDR3 is TGTGCCAGCAGTTACTCGGTTGACATTTACGAGCAGTACTTC. Amino acid sequence: CASSYSVDIYEQYF.

The J gene is TRBJ1-3, the V gene TRBV5-1; tentatively, D is TRBD1 (6 bases). This CDR3 comprises 16 residues. Germline V gene sequence: CDR1 SGHRS, CDR2 YFSETQ. V shed 3 bases and J shed 4 bases, with 17 bases lying between them. CDR3 nucleotide sequence: TGCGCCAGCAGCTCCTCCAACAGGGCGGCGGGAAACACCATATATTTT. The encoded protein is CASSSSNRAAGNTIYF.

The chain carries TRBV6-5 and TRBJ1-6, with D hard to call. Per germline, CDR1 MNHEY and CDR2 SVGAGI. The CDR3 has 15 residues. V dropped 0 bases and J dropped 4 bases, with 7 bases sitting between them. Here the CDR3 reads CASSYSAAYNSPLHF. CDR3 sequence (DNA): TGTGCCAGCAGTTACTCTGCAGCTTATAATTCACCCCTCCACTTT.

This clonotype was recorded many times. The chain has TRBV10-3 and TRBJ1-2, with unresolved D. The CDR3 has 13 residues. Between the trimmed V and J ends, which lost 2 bases and 5 bases, there was a span of 9 bases. Per the germline V gene, CDR1 is ENHRY and CDR2 is SYGVKD. The CDR3 loop is CAISEGRKYGYTF. CDR3 in DNA: TGTGCCATCAGTGAGGGTCGGAAATATGGCTACACCTTC.

This chain connects TRBV5-1 to TRBJ2-1; D call uncertain. Per germline, CDR1 SGHRS and CDR2 YFSETQ. The germline V and J ends were trimmed by 0 bases and 0 bases, with 10 bases remaining between them. CDR3 length: 16 residues. CDR3 coding DNA: TGCGCCAGCAGCTTGGCTGCTGCAGGCTCCTACAATGAGCAGTTCTTC. Protein sequence: CASSLAAAGSYNEQFF.